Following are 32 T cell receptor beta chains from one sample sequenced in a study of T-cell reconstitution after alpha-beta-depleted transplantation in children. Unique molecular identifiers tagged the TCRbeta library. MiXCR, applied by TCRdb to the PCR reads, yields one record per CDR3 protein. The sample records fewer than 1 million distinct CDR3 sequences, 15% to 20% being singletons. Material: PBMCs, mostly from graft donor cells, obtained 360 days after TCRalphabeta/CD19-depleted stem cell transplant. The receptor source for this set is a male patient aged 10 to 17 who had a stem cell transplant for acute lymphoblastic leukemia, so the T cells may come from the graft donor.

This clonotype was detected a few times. CDR3 protein: CASSETSGIWPGELFF. The CDR3 DNA reads as TGTGCCAGCAGCGAAACTAGCGGGATTTGGCCCGGGGAGCTGTTTTTT. The chain carries TRBV3-1 and TRBJ2-2, with 10 bases lining up with TRBD2. J was trimmed by 6 bases and V by 5 bases; bases with no gene match: 9. CDR1 LGHDT and CDR2 YNNKEL come from the germline V gene (reference sequence). The CDR3 extends over 16 amino acids.

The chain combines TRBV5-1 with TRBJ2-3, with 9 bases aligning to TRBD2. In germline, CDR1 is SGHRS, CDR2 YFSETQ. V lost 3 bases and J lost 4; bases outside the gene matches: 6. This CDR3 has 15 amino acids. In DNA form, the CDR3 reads TGCGCCAGCAGCTACGGGACTAGCTTGTCAGATACGCAGTATTTT. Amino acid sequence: CASSYGTSLSDTQYF.

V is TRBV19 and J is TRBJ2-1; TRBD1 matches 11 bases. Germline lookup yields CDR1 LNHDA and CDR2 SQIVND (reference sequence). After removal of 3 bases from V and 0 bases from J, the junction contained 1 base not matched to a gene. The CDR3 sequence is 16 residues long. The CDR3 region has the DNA TGTGCCAGTAGTATGGACAGGGGGCTCTCCTACAATGAGCAGTTCTTC. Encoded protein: CASSMDRGLSYNEQFF.

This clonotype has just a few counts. CDR3 in amino acids: CATSRDPLGKLFF. CDR3 in DNA: TGTGCCACCAGCAGAGACCCCCTAGGAAAACTGTTTTTT. The chain carries TRBV15 and TRBJ1-4; no reliable D call. The V gene lost 0 bases and the J gene lost 10 bases, with 9 bases spanning the gap. From germline, CDR1 is LNHNV and CDR2 YYDKDF (reference sequence). This CDR3 is 13 amino acids long.

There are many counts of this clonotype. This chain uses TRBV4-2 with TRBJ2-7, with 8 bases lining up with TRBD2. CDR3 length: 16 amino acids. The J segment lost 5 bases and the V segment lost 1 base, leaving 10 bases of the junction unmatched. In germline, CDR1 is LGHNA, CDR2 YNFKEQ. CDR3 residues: CASSQVANGRGDEQYF. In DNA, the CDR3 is TGTGCCAGCAGCCAAGTAGCAAACGGGAGGGGGGACGAGCAGTACTTC.

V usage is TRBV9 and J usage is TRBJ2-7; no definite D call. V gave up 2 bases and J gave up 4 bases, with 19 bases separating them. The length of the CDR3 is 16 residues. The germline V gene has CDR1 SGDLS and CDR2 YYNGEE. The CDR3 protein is CASSVRSRAAAYEQYF. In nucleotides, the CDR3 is TGTGCCAGCAGCGTTAGGTCAAGGGCCGCCGCTTACGAGCAGTACTTC.

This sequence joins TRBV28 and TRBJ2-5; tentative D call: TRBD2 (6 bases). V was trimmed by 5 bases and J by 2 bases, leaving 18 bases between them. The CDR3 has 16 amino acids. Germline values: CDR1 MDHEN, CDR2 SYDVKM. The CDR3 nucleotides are TGTGCCAGCAGTCCTGCACCGGGACTGTCTCAAGAGACCCAGTACTTC. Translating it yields CASSPAPGLSQETQYF.

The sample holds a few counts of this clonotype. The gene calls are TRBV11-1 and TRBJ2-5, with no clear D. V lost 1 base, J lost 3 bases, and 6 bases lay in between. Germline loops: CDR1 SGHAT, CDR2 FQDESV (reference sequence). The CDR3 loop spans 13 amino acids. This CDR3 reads CASSLVVEETQYF. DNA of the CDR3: TGTGCCAGCAGCTTAGTGGTAGAAGAGACCCAGTACTTC.

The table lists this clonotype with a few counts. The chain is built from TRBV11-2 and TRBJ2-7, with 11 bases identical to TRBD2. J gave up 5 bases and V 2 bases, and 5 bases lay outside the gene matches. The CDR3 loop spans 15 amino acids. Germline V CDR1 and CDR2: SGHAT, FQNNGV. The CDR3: CASSLLLAGGHEQYF. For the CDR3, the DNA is TGTGCCAGCAGCTTACTCCTAGCGGGAGGACACGAGCAGTACTTC.

In DNA, the CDR3 is TGCGCCAGCAGCCTAAGGACAGGGGCCCCGAAAAGGGCGCAGTATTTT. Amino acids: CASSLRTGAPKRAQYF. The rearrangement links TRBV5-1 to TRBJ2-3, with 9 bases identical to TRBD1. From germline, CDR1 is SGHRS and CDR2 YFSETQ. With 4 bases clipped from V and 10 bases from J, the junction kept 16 bases outside the gene matches. The CDR3 runs to 16 residues. The complete variable domain, with remaining parts taken from reference TRBV5-1 and TRBJ2-3, reads KAGVTQTPRYLIKTRGQQVTLSCSPISGHRSVSWYQQTPGQGLQFLFEYFSETQRNKGNFPGRFSGRQFSNSRSEMNVSTLELGDSALYLCASSLRTGAPKRAQYFGPGTRLTVL.

The CDR3, as DNA: TGCGCCAGCAGCTTCCCTGCCTTCCAGGGTCTGTCCTACGAGCAGTACTTC. Translating gives CASSFPAFQGLSYEQYF. The rearrangement joins TRBV5-1 to TRBJ2-7, with D possibly TRBD1 on 5 matching bases. The CDR3 loop spans 17 amino acids. Germline CDR1 and CDR2: SGHRS and YFSETQ. Trimming removed 2 bases at V and 1 base at J, with 19 bases between. Supplemented by reference TRBV5-1 and TRBJ2-7, the full variable domain reads KAGVTQTPRYLIKTRGQQVTLSCSPISGHRSVSWYQQTPGQGLQFLFEYFSETQRNKGNFPGRFSGRQFSNSRSEMNVSTLELGDSALYLCASSFPAFQGLSYEQYFGPGTRLTVT.

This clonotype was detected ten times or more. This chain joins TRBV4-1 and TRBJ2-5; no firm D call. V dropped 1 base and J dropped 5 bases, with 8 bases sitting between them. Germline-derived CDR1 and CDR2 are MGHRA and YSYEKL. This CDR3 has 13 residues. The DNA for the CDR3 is TGCGCCAGCAGCCAAGTTATTCCCGAGACCCAGTACTTC. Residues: CASSQVIPETQYF.

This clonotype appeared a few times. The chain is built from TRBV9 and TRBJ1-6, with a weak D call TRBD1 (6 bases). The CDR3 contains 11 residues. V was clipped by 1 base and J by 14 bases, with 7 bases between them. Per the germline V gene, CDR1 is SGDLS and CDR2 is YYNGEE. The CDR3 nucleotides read TGTGCCAGCAGCGTACCAGGGGCCCTCCACTTT. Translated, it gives CASSVPGALHF.

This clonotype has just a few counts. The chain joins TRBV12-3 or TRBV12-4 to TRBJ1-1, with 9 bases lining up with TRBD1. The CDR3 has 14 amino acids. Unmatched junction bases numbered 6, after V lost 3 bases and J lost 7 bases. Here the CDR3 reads CASSLKGGQGEAFF. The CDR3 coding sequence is TGTGCCAGCAGTTTGAAGGGGGGACAGGGTGAAGCTTTCTTT.

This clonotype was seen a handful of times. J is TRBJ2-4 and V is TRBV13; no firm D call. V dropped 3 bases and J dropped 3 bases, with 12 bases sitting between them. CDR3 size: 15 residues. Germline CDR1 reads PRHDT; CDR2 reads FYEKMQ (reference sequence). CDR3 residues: CASSFTRSDKNIQYF. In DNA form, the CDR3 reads TGTGCCAGCAGCTTTACACGGTCCGACAAAAACATTCAGTACTTC.

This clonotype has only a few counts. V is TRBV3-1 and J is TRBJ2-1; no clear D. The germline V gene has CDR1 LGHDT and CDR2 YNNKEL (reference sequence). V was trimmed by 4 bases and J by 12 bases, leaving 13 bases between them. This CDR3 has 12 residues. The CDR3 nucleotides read TGTGCCAGCAGCCGTAACCAGCTCGGGCAGTTCTTC. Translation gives CASSRNQLGQFF.

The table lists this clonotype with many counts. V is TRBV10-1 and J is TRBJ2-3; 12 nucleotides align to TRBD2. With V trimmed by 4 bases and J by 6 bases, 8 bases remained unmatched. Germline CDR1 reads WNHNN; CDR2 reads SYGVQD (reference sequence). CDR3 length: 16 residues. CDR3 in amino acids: CASSAASGRATDTQYF. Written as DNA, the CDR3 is TGCGCCAGCAGTGCCGCTAGCGGGAGGGCCACCGATACGCAGTATTTT.

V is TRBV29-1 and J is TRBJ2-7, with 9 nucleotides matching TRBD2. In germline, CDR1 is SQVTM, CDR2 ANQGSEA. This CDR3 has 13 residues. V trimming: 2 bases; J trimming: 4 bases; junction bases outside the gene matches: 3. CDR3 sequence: CSVERLAVYEQYF. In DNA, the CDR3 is TGCAGCGTTGAACGACTAGCGGTTTACGAGCAGTACTTC.

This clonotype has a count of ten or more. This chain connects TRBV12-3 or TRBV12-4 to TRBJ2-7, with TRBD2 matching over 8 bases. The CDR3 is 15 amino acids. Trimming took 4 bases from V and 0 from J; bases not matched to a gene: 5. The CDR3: CASSSRGGYSYEQYF. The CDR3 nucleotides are TGTGCCAGCAGTTCTCGCGGGGGGTACTCCTACGAGCAGTACTTC.

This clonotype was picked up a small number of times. CDR3 nucleotides: TGTGCCAGCAGCGAACTAGCGGGAGGTCCCCCCGGGGAGCTGTTTTTT. It translates to CASSELAGGPPGELFF. The J gene is TRBJ2-2, the V gene TRBV7-9; TRBD2 aligns across 12 bases. V lost 5 bases, J lost 6 bases, and 7 bases stayed unmatched. This CDR3 is built from 16 residues. Germline CDR1 SEHNR, CDR2 FQNEAQ (reference sequence).

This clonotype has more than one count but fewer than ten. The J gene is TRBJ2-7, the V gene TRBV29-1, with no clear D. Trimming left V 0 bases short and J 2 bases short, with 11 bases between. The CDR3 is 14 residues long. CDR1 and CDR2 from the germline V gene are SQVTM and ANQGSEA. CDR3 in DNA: TGCAGCGTTGAAGATCGCGGCCGCGCCTACGAGCAGTACTTC. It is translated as CSVEDRGRAYEQYF.

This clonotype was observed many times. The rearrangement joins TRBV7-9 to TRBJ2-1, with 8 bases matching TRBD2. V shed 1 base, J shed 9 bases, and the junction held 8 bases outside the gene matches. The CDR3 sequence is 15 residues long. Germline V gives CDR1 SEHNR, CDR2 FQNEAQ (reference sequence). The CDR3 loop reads CASSLVRLANLEQFF. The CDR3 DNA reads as TGTGCCAGCAGCTTAGTTCGACTAGCGAACCTTGAGCAGTTCTTC.

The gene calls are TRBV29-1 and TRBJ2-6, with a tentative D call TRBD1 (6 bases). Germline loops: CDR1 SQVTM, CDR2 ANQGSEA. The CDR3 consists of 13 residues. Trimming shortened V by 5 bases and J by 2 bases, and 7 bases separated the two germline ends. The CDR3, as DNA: TGCAGCGTTACAGGGCCTGGGGCCAACGTCCTGACTTTC. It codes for CSVTGPGANVLTF.

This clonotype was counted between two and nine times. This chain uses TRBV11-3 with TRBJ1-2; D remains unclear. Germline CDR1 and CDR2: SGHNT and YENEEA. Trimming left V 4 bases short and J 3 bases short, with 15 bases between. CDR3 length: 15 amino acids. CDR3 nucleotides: TGTGCCAGCAGCTCCCGTGGTGGGATCGACTATGGCTACACCTTC. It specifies CASSSRGGIDYGYTF.

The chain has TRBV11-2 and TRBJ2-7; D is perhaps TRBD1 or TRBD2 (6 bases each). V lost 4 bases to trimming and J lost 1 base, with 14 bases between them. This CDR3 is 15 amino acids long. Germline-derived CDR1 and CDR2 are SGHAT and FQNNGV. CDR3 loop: CASSSKGGVSYEQYF. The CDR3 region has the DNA TGTGCCAGCAGCTCCAAGGGGGGAGTTTCCTACGAGCAGTACTTC.

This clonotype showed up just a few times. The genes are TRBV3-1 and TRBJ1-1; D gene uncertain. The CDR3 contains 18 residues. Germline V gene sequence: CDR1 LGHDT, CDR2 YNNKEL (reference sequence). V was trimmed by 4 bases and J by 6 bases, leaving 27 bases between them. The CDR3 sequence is CASSPSISPRGPHSEAFF. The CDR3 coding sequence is TGTGCCAGCAGCCCAAGCATCAGCCCTCGAGGGCCCCACTCTGAAGCTTTCTTT.

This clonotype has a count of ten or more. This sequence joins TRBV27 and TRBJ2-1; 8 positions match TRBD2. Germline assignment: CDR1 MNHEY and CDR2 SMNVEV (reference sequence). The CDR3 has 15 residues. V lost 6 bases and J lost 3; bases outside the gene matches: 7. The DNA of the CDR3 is TGTGCCAGCAGCTATAGCGGGACGTTCTACAATGAGCAGTTCTTC. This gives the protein CASSYSGTFYNEQFF.

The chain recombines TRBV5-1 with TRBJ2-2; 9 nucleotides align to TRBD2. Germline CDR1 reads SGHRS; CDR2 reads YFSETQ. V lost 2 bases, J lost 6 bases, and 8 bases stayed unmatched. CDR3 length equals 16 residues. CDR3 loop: CASSLLPGLAPGELFF. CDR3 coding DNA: TGCGCCAGCAGCTTATTACCGGGACTAGCCCCCGGGGAGCTGTTTTTT.

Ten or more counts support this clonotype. DNA of the CDR3: TGTGCCAGCAGCGTTCAAGATACGCAGTATTTT. It encodes CASSVQDTQYF. The rearrangement joins TRBV12-3 or TRBV12-4 to TRBJ2-3; no reliable D call. Trimming took 6 bases from V and 5 from J, leaving 6 bases between them. This CDR3 has 11 amino acids.

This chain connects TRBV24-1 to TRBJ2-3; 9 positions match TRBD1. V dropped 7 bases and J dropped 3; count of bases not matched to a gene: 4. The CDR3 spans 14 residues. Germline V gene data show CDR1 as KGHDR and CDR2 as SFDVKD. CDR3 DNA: TGTGCCACCAGAGGGACAGGGAATACAGATACGCAGTATTTT. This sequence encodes CATRGTGNTDTQYF.

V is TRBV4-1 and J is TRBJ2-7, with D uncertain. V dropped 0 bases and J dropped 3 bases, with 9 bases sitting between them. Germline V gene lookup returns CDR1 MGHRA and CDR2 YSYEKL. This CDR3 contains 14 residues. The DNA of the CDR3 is TGCGCCAGCAGCCAAGATAGGCCTAACTACGAGCAGTACTTC. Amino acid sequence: CASSQDRPNYEQYF.

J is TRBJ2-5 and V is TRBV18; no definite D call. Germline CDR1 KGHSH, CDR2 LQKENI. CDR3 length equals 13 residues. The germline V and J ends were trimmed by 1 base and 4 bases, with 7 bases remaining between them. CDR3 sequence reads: CASSPRPPETQYF. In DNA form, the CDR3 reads TGTGCCAGCTCACCACGCCCGCCAGAGACCCAGTACTTC.